The clone carrying this T cell receptor beta chain was observed a few times. Antigen: not known. This sample stems from a study of cytomegalovirus exposure and HLA in healthy donors. Germline CDR1 reads KGHSH; CDR2 reads LQKENI. This CDR3 contains 15 residues. The V and J ends lost 0 bases and 5 bases respectively, with 14 bases between them. Study results and caveats: For most subjects, TCR beta sequences were reported to predict HLA-A and HLA-B alleles with accuracy. A later examination showed that TCR association rates differed by HLA locus, with DRB1 most and HLA-C fewest. V- and J-gene trimming in TCR beta was tied to a missense DCLRE1C variant by an analysis performed later. A list of around 160 TCR beta chains associated with cytomegalovirus was given.

This PCR relied on a set of 60 Vbeta primers and 13 Jbeta primers. The protocol was immunoSEQ multiplex PCR, while the TCRdb copy is restricted to in-frame clones and leaves out a portion. The sample includes 100,000 to 150,000 clones, 80% of them seen just once. The chain is built from TRBV18 and TRBJ2-7; TRBD1 is a possible D gene (5 bases). The clonotype was recovered from a young man in good health and CMV-seropositive. Sequences were obtained from PBMCs. Written as DNA, the CDR3 is TGTGCCAGCTCACCACCGGAGCAGGGTTTCAACGAGCAGTACTTC. Translated: CASSPPEQGFNEQYF.